Below, 18 T cell receptor beta chains from the same sample are listed, as sequenced in a study of blood T cell repertoires in COVID-19. TCRdb's copy holds only in-frame clones and misses some; the assay was immunoSEQ multiplex PCR. This table holds 200,000 to 300,000 clones, 86% found once. The sequencing sample was made of peripheral blood. The origin of the receptors is a man aged 35 to 55 who had recovered from COVID-19.

This sequence joins TRBV21-1 and TRBJ2-3; the D call TRBD2 from the table was never checked on the DNA. TRBV21-1 is recorded as a pseudogene. CDR3 length: 17 residues. The CDR3 nucleotides are TGTGCCAGCAGCACCGCGGGAGGTGGGCTTAGCACAGATACGCAGTATTTT. It encodes CASSTAGGGLSTDTQYF.

The table lists this clone with a count of one. The rearrangement uses TRBV30 and TRBJ2-3; D gene uncertain. Germline loops: CDR1 GTSNPN, CDR2 SVGIG (reference sequence). The CDR3 totals 10 residues. Trimming removed 7 bases at V and 2 bases at J, with 4 bases between. The CDR3 DNA follows: TGTGCCTTAGACACAGATACGCAGTATTTT. It encodes CALDTDTQYF.

This clone appeared a few times. Other DNA variants within this sample encode the same CDR3. The rearrangement links TRBV4-1 to TRBJ1-1; D is unclear. V was trimmed by 4 bases and J by 1 base, leaving 10 bases between them. Germline loops: CDR1 MGHRA, CDR2 YSYEKL. The CDR3 has 14 amino acids. The CDR3 protein is CASSPHLGNTEAFF. For the CDR3, the DNA is TGCGCCAGCAGCCCTCATCTAGGGAACACTGAAGCTTTCTTT.

The chain combines TRBV3-1 (or the pseudogene TRBV3-2) with TRBJ2-7, with 10 bases lining up with TRBD2. This CDR3 region has 16 residues. Germline lookup yields CDR1 LGHDT and CDR2 YNNKEL (reference sequence). The V segment lost 3 bases and the J segment 1 base; nucleotides outside the gene matches: 6. The CDR3: CASSHIAGGGSYEQYF. The CDR3 nucleotides read TGTGCCAGCAGCCATATAGCGGGAGGTGGGTCCTACGAGCAGTACTTC.

The chain couples TRBV7-9 to TRBJ2-5, with D unresolved. Trimming left V 5 bases short and J 0 bases short, with 10 bases between. Germline CDR1 reads SEHNR; CDR2 reads FQNEAQ (reference sequence). The CDR3 contains 14 residues. This CDR3 is CASSLQEYQETQYF. CDR3 DNA: TGTGCCAGCAGCCTTCAGGAATACCAAGAGACCCAGTACTTC.

Only one count was recorded for this clone. The gene calls are TRBV4-3 and TRBJ2-5, with D possibly TRBD1 on 5 matching bases. There are 13 residues in the CDR3. V lost 4 bases and J 5 bases, leaving 11 bases between the germline ends. Germline V gene data show CDR1 as LGHNA and CDR2 as YSLEER. The CDR3 sequence: CASSLWGKETQYF. The CDR3 DNA reads TGCGCCAGCAGCCTCTGGGGCAAGGAGACCCAGTACTTC.

This rearrangement joins TRBV9 to TRBJ2-3, with D tentatively TRBD2 (6 bases). Germline values: CDR1 SGDLS, CDR2 YYNGEE. V was trimmed by 1 base and J by 4 bases, leaving 10 bases between them. There are 14 residues in the CDR3. The CDR3 coding sequence is TGTGCCAGCAGCGTACGGGGGTGGGCAGATACGCAGTATTTT. Amino acid sequence: CASSVRGWADTQYF.

This chain joins TRBV6-5 and TRBJ1-1, with TRBD1 identical over 8 bases. The CDR3 is 15 amino acids. Germline V CDR1 and CDR2: MNHEY, SVGAGI. Germline trimming cut 5 bases from V and 2 bases from J; bases unmatched to any gene: 7. The CDR3 DNA sequence: TGTGCCAGCAGTCACCAAGGACAGGGAAACACTGAAGCTTTCTTT. Protein: CASSHQGQGNTEAFF.

The CDR3 here is CASSISGGDTEAFF. Here the CDR3 DNA reads TGTGCCAGTAGTATATCAGGAGGGGACACTGAAGCTTTCTTT. This chain connects TRBV19 to TRBJ1-1; the D gene is possibly TRBD1 (5 bases). Trimming pared 2 bases from V and 3 bases from J, leaving 10 bases between. Germline CDR1 and CDR2: LNHDA and SQIVND (reference sequence). The CDR3 spans 14 residues. Based on the CDR3 plus reference TRBV19 and TRBJ1-1, the full variable domain is DGGITQSPKYLFRKEGQNVTLSCEQNLNHDAMYWYRQDPGQGLRLIYYSQIVNDFQKGDIAEGYSVSREKKESFPLTVTSAQKNPTAFYLCASSISGGDTEAFFGQGTRLTVV.

V is TRBV9 and J is TRBJ2-7; TRBD2 agrees at 13 bases. Germline V gene lookup returns CDR1 SGDLS and CDR2 YYNGEE. CDR3 length equals 15 residues. Germline trimming cut 3 bases from V and 4 bases from J; bases unmatched to any gene: 4. The CDR3 here is CASSAGTSGVYEQYF. The CDR3 DNA reads as TGTGCCAGCAGCGCCGGGACTAGCGGGGTTTACGAGCAGTACTTC.

This clone is a singleton in its sample. This sequence joins TRBV21-1 and TRBJ2-3; TRBD2 is taken as the D call from the table, unchecked against the DNA. TRBV21-1 is assigned pseudogene status. The CDR3 totals 10 residues. CDR3 sequence reads: CAPPLDTQYF. DNA for the CDR3: TGTGCCCCCCCCCTGGATACGCAGTATTTT.

The DNA of the CDR3 is TGTGCCATCCATCCGGGACTAGCGGGGCGCCCCCAAGAGACCCAGTACTTC. Translated: CAIHPGLAGRPQETQYF. This chain links TRBV2 with TRBJ2-5; 13 bases are shared with TRBD2. J lost 1 base, V lost 10 bases, and 12 bases had no gene match. The CDR3 runs 17 residues. CDR1 is SNHLY, CDR2 FYNNEI, per germline.

The rearrangement links TRBV4-1 to TRBJ2-1, with D possibly matching TRBD2 (6 bases). This CDR3 contains 15 residues. Trimming stripped 0 bases from V and 10 bases from J, with 16 bases between. The V gene's germline CDR1 is MGHRA and CDR2 YSYEKL. CDR3 bases: TGCGCCAGCAGCCAAGAAGAGGTGGGCGGGGAAGAGCAGTTCTTC. It specifies CASSQEEVGGEEQFF.

The rearrangement uses TRBV11-2 and TRBJ2-7; unclear D gene. The CDR3 loop spans 14 amino acids. V dropped 10 bases and J dropped 3 bases, with 19 bases sitting between them. CDR1 is SGHAT, CDR2 FQNNGV, per germline. Here the CDR3 DNA reads TGTGCCACCTCCTTGGCGGAGATTCGCTACGAGCAGTACTTC. Protein product: CATSLAEIRYEQYF.

This clone was counted between two and nine times. The chain links TRBV6-5 to TRBJ1-2, with D possibly matching TRBD1 (6 bases). The CDR3 has 14 amino acids. V was trimmed by 5 bases and J by 6 bases, leaving 16 bases between them. Germline lookup yields CDR1 MNHEY and CDR2 SVGAGI. As DNA, the CDR3 is TGTGCCAGCAGTCCTCGGACAGCCTTGGATGGCTACACCTTC. It yields the protein CASSPRTALDGYTF.

The gene calls are TRBV29-1 and TRBJ1-2; D gene uncertain. This CDR3 has 15 amino acids. The ends were cut back, 1 base at V and 8 bases at J, with 20 bases in the middle. Germline CDR1 and CDR2: SQVTM and ANQGSEA. The CDR3, as DNA: TGCAGCGTTGAAGTTCCAGTCGGAGTTAATTTGGGCTACACCTTC. It specifies CSVEVPVGVNLGYTF.

This clone was recorded only once. The chain employs TRBV18 and TRBJ1-3; D remains unclear. The length of the CDR3 is 13 residues. V lost 11 bases and J 3 bases, leaving 14 bases between the germline ends. Germline CDR1 KGHSH, CDR2 LQKENI. The CDR3 region has the DNA TGTGCCCACAGCGGGCTTAATGGAAACACCATATATTTT. It translates to CAHSGLNGNTIYF.

CDR3 loop: CASSPGPQINNYGYTF. The CDR3 DNA follows: TGTGCCAGCAGTCCAGGGCCACAAATAAATAACTATGGCTACACCTTC. This chain uses TRBV27 with TRBJ1-2; tentative D call: TRBD1 (5 bases). This CDR3 contains 16 residues. From germline, CDR1 is MNHEY and CDR2 SMNVEV (reference sequence). V was clipped by 5 bases and J by 1 base, with 17 bases between them.